The 19 T cell receptor beta chains below were found in one sample sequenced in a study of human T cells and chemical hapten exposure. A single record per CDR3 protein comes from TCRdb applying MiXCR to the RACE reads. Of approximately 71,000 distinct CDR3 sequences listed, over 8.5% are singletons. Documented time point: patch test 3, about 24 weeks after DPC sensitization. Treatment denoted: therapeutic diphenylcyclopropenone sensitization with weekly scalp DPC. Material: whole blood, obtained in connection with sensitization to the hapten diphenylcyclopropenone (DPC). The receptors stem from a woman aged 50 to 65 with alopecia areata. Some clones in this sample may be carry-over from other donors' samples.

This clonotype was counted between two and nine times. V is TRBV5-5 and J is TRBJ2-7; D is perhaps TRBD1 or TRBD2 (5 bases each). The CDR3 consists of 13 residues. Germline loops: CDR1 SGHKS, CDR2 YYEKEE (reference sequence). With 1 base removed from V and 6 bases from J, the gap between germline ends came to 11 bases. The CDR3 spells CASSLWGRGEQYF. The CDR3 DNA reads as TGTGCCAGCAGCTTGTGGGGCCGGGGCGAGCAGTACTTC.

This sequence joins TRBV4-3 and TRBJ2-2, with a weak D call TRBD1 (5 bases). Germline V gene lookup returns CDR1 LGHNA and CDR2 YSLEER. The CDR3 is 15 residues long. V gave up 6 bases and J gave up 2 bases, with 13 bases separating them. The CDR3 sequence: CASRPDRANTGELFF. CDR3 bases: TGCGCCAGCAGACCCGACAGAGCTAACACCGGGGAGCTGTTTTTT.

The V and J genes are TRBV28 and TRBJ2-1, with no clear D. CDR1 is MDHEN, CDR2 SYDVKM, per germline. V was clipped by 2 bases and J by 7 bases, with 0 bases between them. The CDR3 has 10 amino acids. CDR3 in amino acids: CASSLNEQFF. In nucleotides, the CDR3 is TGTGCCAGCAGTTTAAATGAGCAGTTCTTC.

This clonotype has at least ten counts. The V call is TRBV29-1, the J call TRBJ2-1; D call uncertain. CDR1 and CDR2 from the germline V gene are SQVTM and ANQGSEA. V was trimmed by 7 bases and J by 1 base, leaving 5 bases between them. The CDR3 is 11 amino acids. CDR3 nucleotide sequence: TGCAGCGCGAAATCCTACAATGAGCAGTTCTTC. Encoded protein: CSAKSYNEQFF.

V gene TRBV7-6 combines with J gene TRBJ1-4; D is undetermined. The CDR3 has 14 residues. V was cut by 2 bases and J by 7 bases, with 11 bases left in between. CDR1 is SGHVS and CDR2 is FNYEAQ in the germline V gene. The CDR3 sequence is CASSLIPAGEKLFF. CDR3 bases: TGTGCCAGCAGCTTAATCCCGGCAGGTGAAAAACTGTTTTTT.

This clonotype was detected many times. J is TRBJ2-1 and V is TRBV5-4; 13 bases fit TRBD2. Germline V gives CDR1 SGHNT, CDR2 YYREEE (reference sequence). Germline trimming cut 1 base from V and 7 bases from J; bases unmatched to any gene: 5. The CDR3 loop spans 16 amino acids. For the CDR3, the DNA is TGTGCCAGCAGCTTGTTTCGGACTAGCGGGGGAAATGAGCAGTTCTTC. Translation: CASSLFRTSGGNEQFF.

The chain joins TRBV12-3 or TRBV12-4 to TRBJ1-3; no firm D call. This CDR3 contains 17 residues. The germline V and J ends were trimmed by 6 bases and 0 bases, with 18 bases remaining between them. The CDR3 DNA sequence: TGTGCCAGCAGCCTTCCCCCCCTGGCAGTCTCTGGAAACACCATATATTTT. Amino acid sequence: CASSLPPLAVSGNTIYF.

The chain joins TRBV5-6 to TRBJ1-1; TRBD1 matches 7 bases. V lost 5 bases to trimming and J lost 4 bases; unmatched junction nucleotides: 8. Per the germline V gene, CDR1 is SGHDT and CDR2 is YYEEEE. The CDR3 is 14 amino acids. CDR3: CASSRAGQFTEAFF. DNA for the CDR3: TGTGCCAGCAGTCGAGCGGGACAGTTCACTGAAGCTTTCTTT.

The chain couples TRBV28 to TRBJ2-5, with a weak D call TRBD1 (5 bases). Trimming stripped 1 base from V and 0 bases from J, with 9 bases between. This CDR3 spans 15 amino acids. Germline CDR1 is MDHEN and CDR2 is SYDVKM. CDR3: CASSLLTEYQETQYF. CDR3 sequence (DNA): TGTGCCAGCAGTTTATTGACAGAGTACCAAGAGACCCAGTACTTC. The full variable domain, completed using reference TRBV28 and TRBJ2-5, is DVKVTQSSRYLVKRTGEKVFLECVQDMDHENMFWYRQDPGLGLRLIYFSYDVKMKEKGDIPEGYSVSREKKERFSLILESASTNQTSMYLCASSLLTEYQETQYFGPGTRLLVL.

There are a few counts of this clonotype. This chain links TRBV29-1 with TRBJ2-6; perhaps TRBD2 as D (5 bases). Looked up from germline, CDR1 is SQVTM and CDR2 is ANQGSEA. V was trimmed by 4 bases and J by 0 bases, leaving 13 bases between them. The CDR3 spans 16 residues. The CDR3, as DNA: TGCAGCGTTGCGAGGGATACCGACTCTGGGGCCAACGTCCTGACTTTC. Its translation: CSVARDTDSGANVLTF.

This clonotype was picked up many times. The V gene is TRBV12-3 or TRBV12-4, the J gene TRBJ1-2; maybe TRBD1 (5 bases). Trimming cost V 2 bases and J 4 bases, with 8 bases left between them. The CDR3 runs 13 residues. The CDR3 DNA is TGTGCCAGCAGTTTACGACAGAGCTATGGCTACACCTTC. Translated, it gives CASSLRQSYGYTF.

This clonotype was seen a handful of times. V and J are TRBV12-3 or TRBV12-4 and TRBJ2-3; D not certain. With 6 bases removed from V and 0 bases from J, the gap between germline ends came to 10 bases. The CDR3 consists of 14 residues. The CDR3 region has the DNA TGTGCCAGCAGGTCCGACACAAGCACAGATACGCAGTATTTT. Translating gives CASRSDTSTDTQYF.

This clonotype was seen repeatedly, ten times or more. The V and J genes are TRBV11-3 and TRBJ1-2; unclear D gene. Germline CDR1 reads SGHNT; CDR2 reads YENEEA. Trimming left V 4 bases short and J 8 bases short, with 17 bases between. The CDR3 sequence is 14 residues long. CDR3 amino acids: CASSSRLWERGYTF. The DNA for the CDR3 is TGTGCCAGCAGCTCAAGGCTATGGGAAAGAGGCTACACCTTC.

Comment on this clonotype: Mismatch with germline at one junction end may stem from a read error. J is TRBJ2-6 and V is TRBV2; TRBD1 agrees at 7 bases. This CDR3 region has 15 residues. Germline loops: CDR1 SNHLY, CDR2 FYNNEI. The CDR3 DNA sequence: TGTGCCAGCAGCCCACAGGGGACAGTAACCAACGTCCCGACTTTC. Protein product: CASSPQGTVTNVPTF.

Only a few counts were recorded for this clonotype. The V and J genes are TRBV7-2 and TRBJ2-3, with D uncertain. The V end was cut by 1 base, the J end by 2 bases, with 7 bases between. Germline CDR1 SGHTA, CDR2 FQGNSA. CDR3 length: 14 residues. The CDR3 protein is CASSLEYSTDTQYF. In nucleotides, the CDR3 is TGTGCCAGCAGCTTAGAGTACTCCACAGATACGCAGTATTTT. Variable domain in full (rest from reference TRBV7-2 and TRBJ2-3): GAGVSQSPSNKVTEKGKDVELRCDPISGHTALYWYRQSLGQGLEFLIYFQGNSAPDKSGLPSDRFSAERTGGSVSTLTIQRTQQEDSAVYLCASSLEYSTDTQYFGPGTRLTVL.

The rearrangement links TRBV3-1 to TRBJ2-7; 9 positions match TRBD1. The CDR3 spans 15 residues. Trimming took 4 bases from V and 4 from J; bases not matched to a gene: 8. Per germline, CDR1 LGHDT and CDR2 YNNKEL (reference sequence). The DNA for the CDR3 is TGTGCCAGCAGCCGCTCCGGGACAGGGTTGTACGAGCAGTACTTC. This codes for CASSRSGTGLYEQYF.

This clonotype was observed a handful of times. The chain links TRBV20-1 to TRBJ2-7; tentative D call: TRBD2 (6 bases). The germline V gene has CDR1 DFQATT and CDR2 SNEGSKA (reference sequence). The CDR3 consists of 15 residues. Between the trimmed V and J ends, which lost 3 bases and 1 base, there was a span of 16 bases. In nucleotides, the CDR3 is TGCAGTGCTAGCGTGGGCAGCCGGGGGTCCTACGAGCAGTACTTC. Amino acids: CSASVGSRGSYEQYF.

This clonotype appeared many times. This chain links TRBV10-3 with TRBJ1-1, with a possible D match to TRBD1 (5 bases). The V gene lost 9 bases and the J gene lost 6 bases, with 14 bases spanning the gap. The CDR3 length is 12 residues. The germline V gene has CDR1 ENHRY and CDR2 SYGVKD. For the CDR3, the DNA is TGTGCCATTGCCCAGGGAATGGCTGAAGCTTTCTTT. It yields the protein CAIAQGMAEAFF.

This clonotype appeared a few times. In DNA, the CDR3 is TGTGCCAGCAGTTCCCCCGCGGTTGGAGGAGAGTTCTTC. Protein: CASSSPAVGGEFF. V usage is TRBV28 and J usage is TRBJ2-1; possibly TRBD2 for D (5 bases). CDR1 MDHEN and CDR2 SYDVKM come from the germline V gene. CDR3 length: 13 amino acids. V was pared by 4 bases and J by 14 bases, with 18 bases between.